This T cell receptor (beta chain) was profiled in a study of CD4 T cells in relation to SARS-CoV-2 and coronaviruses. The wider study: After 10 days of antigen culture, PBMC TCR beta CDR3s were sequenced. Overall study results and limits: Pre-pandemic and post-infection samples never came from the same donor.

The V segment lost 3 bases and the J segment 2 bases; nucleotides outside the gene matches: 10. The CDR3 has 16 residues. The germline V gene encodes CDR1 DFQATT and CDR2 SNEGSKA (reference sequence). Only in-frame clones appear in the TCRdb table, and some are missing; sequencing was by immunoSEQ multiplex PCR. The sample has some 32,000 clones; roughly four fifths are singletons. With regard to this clone: Its antigen is not identified.

Naive and memory CD4+ T cells were separated from cryopreserved PBMCs. For around ten days, around 91,000 sorted CD4+ cells grew with T cell-depleted PBMCs and CEF. The clonotype was recovered from an adult with COVID-19. The sample was memory CD4+ T cells from PBMCs, cultured in vitro. The chain combines TRBV20-1 with TRBJ2-3; TRBD2 matches at 8 bases. The CDR3 nucleotides are TGCAGTGCTAGTTTCCCCACAGCGGGAGACACAGATACGCAGTATTTT. Residues: CSASFPTAGDTDTQYF.